These 27 T cell receptor beta chains were all obtained from the same sample, sequenced in a study of shared clonotypes between healthy human individuals. Only in-frame clones appear in the TCRdb table, and some are missing; sequencing was by immunoSEQ multiplex PCR. Here the sample spans over 950,000 clones, approximately 75% being singletons. Input material: memory CD4+ T cells from PBMCs. Subset reported: CD45RA-negative fraction. These TCRs come from a man younger than 30 in good health. Some clones in this sample may be carry-over from other donors' samples.

The chain couples TRBV9 to TRBJ2-1; no reliable D call. V lost 0 bases, J lost 0 bases, and 13 bases lay in between. The CDR3 is 17 amino acids. Per the germline V gene, CDR1 is SGDLS and CDR2 is YYNGEE. In DNA form, the CDR3 reads TGTGCCAGCAGCGTAGCGATTGGGCAGGCCTCCTACAATGAGCAGTTCTTC. Amino acids: CASSVAIGQASYNEQFF.

The J gene is TRBJ2-7, the V gene TRBV7-6; TRBD2 agrees at 7 bases. With V trimmed by 1 base and J by 5 bases, 5 bases remained unmatched. The germline V gene encodes CDR1 SGHVS and CDR2 FNYEAQ. CDR3 length: 14 residues. The CDR3 loop reads CASSLGLAPNEQYF. DNA of the CDR3: TGTGCCAGCAGCTTAGGACTAGCTCCCAACGAGCAGTACTTC.

This clone was seen just once. The genes are TRBV7-2 and TRBJ1-1; D uncertain. Trimming took off 3 bases at V and 7 bases at J, with 9 bases between the two ends. CDR3 length equals 12 residues. Germline loops: CDR1 SGHTA, CDR2 FQGNSA. CDR3 sequence: CASSFTFSEAFF. CDR3 nucleotides: TGTGCCAGCAGCTTTACCTTCAGTGAAGCTTTCTTT.

The rearrangement joins TRBV5-1 to TRBJ2-1; 7 nucleotides agree with TRBD1. The length of the CDR3 is 14 residues. Germline V gene lookup returns CDR1 SGHRS and CDR2 YFSETQ. Germline trimming cut 0 bases from V and 4 bases from J; bases unmatched to any gene: 1. The DNA of the CDR3 is TGCGCCAGCAGCTTGGGGGACAGATACAATGAGCAGTTCTTC. Residues: CASSLGDRYNEQFF. Looking up the rest from reference TRBV5-1 and TRBJ2-1 gives the full variable domain: KAGVTQTPRYLIKTRGQQVTLSCSPISGHRSVSWYQQTPGQGLQFLFEYFSETQRNKGNFPGRFSGRQFSNSRSEMNVSTLELGDSALYLCASSLGDRYNEQFFGPGTRLTVL.

Points on this clone: This may come from a read error, since a much larger clone is one base off. This chain links TRBV7-2 with TRBJ1-1, with D possibly being TRBD1 (5 bases). Germline CDR1 and CDR2: SGHTA and FQGNSA. V was trimmed by 3 bases and J by 7 bases, leaving 9 bases between them. There are 12 residues in the CDR3. The CDR3 loop reads CASSFWGGEAFF. CDR3 coding DNA: TGTGCCAGCAGCTTTTGGGGCGGTGAAGCTTTCTTT. The full variable domain, its missing parts supplied by reference TRBV7-2 and TRBJ1-1, is GAGVSQSPSNKVTEKGKDVELRCDPISGHTALYWYRQSLGQGLEFLIYFQGNSAPDKSGLPSDRFSAERTGGSVSTLTIQRTQQEDSAVYLCASSFWGGEAFFGQGTRLTVV.

This clone has a single count. This chain uses TRBV4-1 with TRBJ2-7; D is perhaps TRBD1 (5 bases). CDR3 size: 15 residues. Looked up from germline, CDR1 is MGHRA and CDR2 is YSYEKL. V was shortened by 3 bases and J by 6 bases, with 18 bases between the two germline ends. In DNA, the CDR3 is TGCGCCAGCAGCCACCCCCAGGGCTACGTCTCCGAGCAGTACTTC. It is translated as CASSHPQGYVSEQYF.

This clone was seen a handful of times. Other nucleotide sequences from this sample produce the same CDR3. The chain links TRBV7-6 to TRBJ2-2; possibly TRBD1 for D (6 bases). In germline, CDR1 is SGHVS, CDR2 FNYEAQ. The V end lost 1 base, the J end lost 1 base, and 7 bases lay between the germline ends. There are 15 residues in the CDR3. Written as DNA, the CDR3 is TGTGCCAGCAGCTTAGGAGGGGGGAACACCGGGGAGCTGTTTTTT. This gives the protein CASSLGGGNTGELFF.

The genes are TRBV29-1 and TRBJ2-3; D unresolved. Trimming pared 4 bases from V and 2 bases from J, leaving 7 bases between. This CDR3 has 12 residues. Looked up from germline, CDR1 is SQVTM and CDR2 is ANQGSEA. The CDR3: CSVGQATDTQYF. The CDR3 DNA reads as TGCAGCGTTGGGCAGGCCACAGATACGCAGTATTTT.

This clone was picked up a small number of times. V usage is TRBV9 and J usage is TRBJ2-2; 7 positions agree with TRBD2. Per the germline V gene, CDR1 is SGDLS and CDR2 is YYNGEE. The CDR3 totals 15 residues. Trimming took 0 bases from V and 13 from J; bases not matched to a gene: 12. CDR3 nucleotides: TGTGCCAGCAGCGTAGGCGCTAGCGGAGACTTAGGGCTGTTTTTT. Translated, it gives CASSVGASGDLGLFF.

The chain joins TRBV30 to TRBJ2-1; weak D call: TRBD1 (6 bases). Germline-derived CDR1 and CDR2 are GTSNPN and SVGIG (reference sequence). This CDR3 is built from 13 residues. Trimming cost V 3 bases and J 13 bases, with 19 bases left between them. The CDR3 coding sequence is TGTGCCTGGAGACTGGGAGCGTCCAGGGGTCAGTTCTTC. It specifies CAWRLGASRGQFF.

Details on this clone: Other DNA sequences in this specimen translate into the identical CDR3. The chain is built from TRBV2 and TRBJ2-7; 9 bases are a match to TRBD1. Germline loops: CDR1 SNHLY, CDR2 FYNNEI. CDR3 length: 14 residues. The ends lost 3 bases at V and 3 bases at J; junction bases unmatched: 3. CDR3 in amino acids: CASSEQGQGYEQYF. The CDR3 DNA is TGTGCCAGCAGTGAGCAGGGACAGGGCTACGAGCAGTACTTC.

The CDR3 reads CASSPARYEQYF. In DNA, the CDR3 is TGTGCCAGCAGCCCGGCGAGGTACGAGCAGTACTTC. The chain joins TRBV6-6 to TRBJ2-5; D is undetermined. Near its end, the DNA agrees better with TRBJ2-7, so the J call may be wrong. In germline, CDR1 is MNHNY, CDR2 SVGAGI (reference sequence). CDR3 size: 12 residues.

The gene calls are TRBV10-3 and TRBJ1-2; 8 bases line up with TRBD1. The V segment lost 0 bases and the J segment 4 bases; nucleotides outside the gene matches: 4. Germline CDR1 and CDR2: ENHRY and SYGVKD. This CDR3 contains 15 residues. CDR3 DNA sequence: TGTGCCATCAGTGAGTCGCAGGGGGCAGGCTATGGCTACACCTTC. This gives the protein CAISESQGAGYGYTF.

The V gene is TRBV7-2, the J gene TRBJ1-5, with TRBD1 as a possible D gene (6 bases). The V end was cut by 2 bases, the J end by 6 bases, with 14 bases between. CDR3 length: 15 amino acids. Germline CDR1 is SGHTA and CDR2 is FQGNSA. The CDR3 loop is CASSLFQGSGQPQHF. CDR3 coding DNA: TGTGCCAGCAGCTTATTTCAGGGGTCTGGTCAGCCCCAGCATTTT.

This clone was observed many times. The V and J genes are TRBV19 and TRBJ2-2, with TRBD1 as a possible D gene (5 bases). Trimming pared 6 bases from V and 3 bases from J, leaving 14 bases between. Per the germline V gene, CDR1 is LNHDA and CDR2 is SQIVND (reference sequence). This CDR3 has 15 amino acids. CDR3 DNA: TGTGCCAGTAGATTTAGGGGAAGTCACACCGGGGAGCTGTTTTTT. Translated: CASRFRGSHTGELFF.

The rearrangement links TRBV5-1 to TRBJ2-2; 7 bases map to TRBD1. The CDR3 covers 16 residues. Germline lookup yields CDR1 SGHRS and CDR2 YFSETQ. Germline trimming cut 4 bases from V and 2 bases from J; bases unmatched to any gene: 8. The CDR3 loop reads CASSPRGQRNTGELFF. CDR3 DNA sequence: TGCGCCAGCAGCCCGAGGGGGCAGCGAAACACCGGGGAGCTGTTTTTT.

Details on this clone: This same CDR3 is encoded by further DNA sequences in the sample. The rearrangement links TRBV14 to TRBJ2-7; the D call may be TRBD1 or TRBD2 (5 bases each). This CDR3 spans 15 amino acids. V was cut by 5 bases and J by 1 base, with 15 bases left in between. Looked up from germline, CDR1 is SGHDN and CDR2 is FVKESK. The CDR3 DNA sequence: TGTGCCAGCAGCTTAGGGGACGGGGCTTCCTACGAGCAGTACTTC. Translation gives CASSLGDGASYEQYF.

The rearrangement joins TRBV9 to TRBJ2-5; 16 bases line up with TRBD2. Germline CDR1 reads SGDLS; CDR2 reads YYNGEE. There are 18 residues in the CDR3. The J segment lost 2 bases and the V segment lost 4 bases, leaving 8 bases of the junction unmatched. CDR3 sequence: CASSLGTSGRARQETQYF. CDR3 DNA: TGTGCCAGCAGCTTAGGGACTAGCGGGAGGGCCCGGCAAGAGACCCAGTACTTC.

In the case of this clone: The germline gene is not matched at one end of the junction; a read error may be the cause. The chain couples TRBV5-1 to TRBJ1-1; D unclear. Per the germline V gene, CDR1 is SGHRS and CDR2 is YFSETQ. There are 14 residues in the CDR3. DNA of the CDR3: TGCGCCAGCAACTTGTTGGGGTCGAACACTGAAGCTTTCTTT. The encoded protein is CASNLLGSNTEAFF. The full variable domain, completed using reference TRBV5-1 and TRBJ1-1, is KAGVTQTPRYLIKTRGQQVTLSCSPISGHRSVSWYQQTPGQGLQFLFEYFSETQRNKGNFPGRFSGRQFSNSRSEMNVSTLELGDSALYLCASNLLGSNTEAFFGQGTRLTVV.

V usage is TRBV28 and J usage is TRBJ1-4; a possible D gene is TRBD1 (5 bases). This CDR3 has 13 residues. Germline values: CDR1 MDHEN, CDR2 SYDVKM. V dropped 2 bases and J dropped 10 bases, with 11 bases sitting between them. The CDR3 sequence: CASSLPGGGKLFF. In DNA form, the CDR3 reads TGTGCCAGCAGTTTACCTGGGGGGGGAAAACTGTTTTTT.

The DNA of the CDR3 is TGTGCCAGCAGCTTAGCTACAGGGGTGGGCTATGGCTACACCTTC. Encoded protein: CASSLATGVGYGYTF. The chain employs TRBV7-8 and TRBJ1-2; the match to TRBD1 covers 7 bases. J gave up 4 bases and V 0 bases, and 5 bases lay outside the gene matches. CDR1 and CDR2 (germline): SGHVS, FQNEAQ. The CDR3 is 15 amino acids. The full variable domain, its missing parts supplied by reference TRBV7-8 and TRBJ1-2, is GAGVSQSPRYKVAKRGQDVALRCDPISGHVSLFWYQQALGQGPEFLTYFQNEAQLDKSGLPSDRFFAERPEGSVSTLKIQRTQQEDSAVYLCASSLATGVGYGYTFGSGTRLTVV.

This clone appeared many times. The chain has TRBV7-6 and TRBJ2-2, with 13 nucleotides matching TRBD2. This CDR3 is 16 amino acids long. The V gene's germline CDR1 is SGHVS and CDR2 FNYEAQ. After removal of 7 bases from V and 6 bases from J, the junction contained 8 bases not matched to a gene. The CDR3 protein is CASTRTSGSDPGELFF. The CDR3 DNA is TGTGCCAGCACACGGACTAGCGGGAGCGACCCCGGGGAGCTGTTTTTT. Looking up the rest from reference TRBV7-6 and TRBJ2-2 gives the full variable domain: GAGVSQSPRYKVTKRGQDVALRCDPISGHVSLYWYRQALGQGPEFLTYFNYEAQQDKSGLPNDRFSAERPEGSISTLTIQRTEQRDSAMYRCASTRTSGSDPGELFFGEGSRLTVL.

This rearrangement joins TRBV18 to TRBJ1-1, with D possibly matching TRBD1 (5 bases). The length of the CDR3 is 15 residues. The V end was cut by 0 bases, the J end by 4 bases, with 12 bases between. CDR1 KGHSH and CDR2 LQKENI come from the germline V gene. CDR3 residues: CASSPPGLTSTEAFF. The CDR3 bases are TGTGCCAGCTCACCACCGGGACTTACGTCCACTGAAGCTTTCTTT. Based on the CDR3 plus reference TRBV18 and TRBJ1-1, the full variable domain is NAGVMQNPRHLVRRRGQEARLRCSPMKGHSHVYWYRQLPEEGLKFMVYLQKENIIDESGMPKERFSAEFPKEGPSILRIQQVVRGDSAAYFCASSPPGLTSTEAFFGQGTRLTVV.

This clone was recorded only once. The J gene is TRBJ2-7, the V gene TRBV4-3; D may be TRBD2 (5 bases). Germline CDR1 LGHNA, CDR2 YSLEER. The CDR3 is made up of 16 amino acids. Between the trimmed V and J ends, which lost 4 bases and 6 bases, there was a span of 22 bases. The CDR3 loop is CASSPILRVPTFEQYF. In nucleotides, the CDR3 is TGCGCCAGCAGCCCAATTTTGCGGGTACCCACCTTCGAGCAGTACTTC.

The gene calls are TRBV27 and TRBJ2-7; a weak D match, TRBD1 (5 bases). The CDR3 contains 14 residues. The V end was cut by 7 bases, the J end by 3 bases, with 16 bases between. The germline CDR1 and CDR2 sequences are MNHEY and SMNVEV (reference sequence). CDR3 amino acids: CASMGRAGFYEQYF. CDR3 nucleotides: TGTGCCAGCATGGGCAGGGCAGGATTCTACGAGCAGTACTTC.

The rearrangement links TRBV1 to TRBJ1-2. TRBV1 is an annotated pseudogene. CDR3 length: 17 amino acids. The CDR3 sequence: CTSSQQVTRPTNYGYTF. CDR3 nucleotides: TGCACCAGCAGCCAACAAGTTACCAGACCCACTAACTATGGCTACACCTTC.

The J gene is TRBJ1-2, the V gene TRBV9; D unclear. Germline V gives CDR1 SGDLS, CDR2 YYNGEE. Trimming removed 3 bases at V and 0 bases at J, with 15 bases between. The CDR3 sequence is 16 residues long. CDR3 sequence reads: CASSGREGRTNYGYTF. The CDR3 DNA reads TGTGCCAGCAGCGGACGCGAGGGCCGCACTAACTATGGCTACACCTTC.